Shown below are 19 T cell receptor beta chains from a single sample sequenced in a study of cytomegalovirus exposure and HLA in healthy donors. Assay used: immunoSEQ multiplex PCR; TCRdb lists only in-frame clones, some missing. The sample carries about 73,000 clones, around 95% recorded once. The specimen was PBMCs. These receptors were taken from a man between 18 and 29 years old in good health and CMV-seronegative.

The CDR3 region has the DNA TGTGCCAGTTCTTGGGGGGAAACCACAGATACGCAGTATTTT. Its protein is CASSWGETTDTQYF. V and J are TRBV19 and TRBJ2-3; a weak D match, TRBD2 (6 bases). Germline V gives CDR1 LNHDA, CDR2 SQIVND (reference sequence). With 8 bases removed from V and 2 bases from J, the gap between germline ends came to 14 bases. This CDR3 is 14 amino acids long.

The chain is built from TRBV14 and TRBJ2-1; 9 bases are shared with TRBD2. The junction had 3 bases not matched to a gene; V was cut back by 7 bases and J by 5 bases. CDR3 length: 13 residues. From germline, CDR1 is SGHDN and CDR2 FVKESK. The CDR3 DNA reads TGTGCCAGCAAGACTAGCGGCAACAATGAGCAGTTCTTC. This sequence encodes CASKTSGNNEQFF.

This clone was counted once. The chain combines TRBV27 with TRBJ2-3; possibly TRBD1 for D (6 bases). The CDR3 is made up of 14 amino acids. Germline V gives CDR1 MNHEY, CDR2 SMNVEV (reference sequence). The germline V and J ends were trimmed by 0 bases and 6 bases, with 10 bases remaining between them. Written as DNA, the CDR3 is TGTGCCAGCAGTTTATCGATAAGGGGGGATACGCAGTATTTT. It yields the protein CASSLSIRGDTQYF.

V usage is TRBV28 and J usage is TRBJ2-1; D is uncertain. V was shortened by 8 bases and J by 3 bases, with 20 bases between the two germline ends. The CDR3 runs to 16 residues. Germline V gene sequence: CDR1 MDHEN, CDR2 SYDVKM. DNA for the CDR3: TGTGCCAGCCGTTCGTATCCCAAGAGAAACTACAATGAGCAGTTCTTC. Encoded protein: CASRSYPKRNYNEQFF.

The chain joins TRBV5-1 to TRBJ2-7; 9 nucleotides align to TRBD1. Germline V lookup: CDR1 SGHRS, CDR2 YFSETQ. J was trimmed by 6 bases and V by 4 bases; bases with no gene match: 8. This CDR3 comprises 14 residues. The CDR3 sequence is CASSPGTGFFEQYF. CDR3 DNA: TGCGCCAGCAGCCCCGGGACAGGGTTTTTCGAGCAGTACTTC.

The J gene is TRBJ1-1, the V gene TRBV25-1, with a tentative D call TRBD1 (5 bases). The V end was cut by 0 bases, the J end by 1 base, with 12 bases between. There are 16 residues in the CDR3. From germline, CDR1 is MGHDK and CDR2 SYGVNS. The CDR3 DNA reads TGTGCCAGCAGTGAATATGCGGGGGACGGGAACACTGAAGCTTTCTTT. Its translation is CASSEYAGDGNTEAFF.

The rearrangement uses TRBV29-1 and TRBJ2-7, with TRBD1 identical over 7 bases. The CDR3 is 12 residues long. The germline gives CDR1 SQVTM, CDR2 ANQGSEA. V lost 3 bases to trimming and J lost 6 bases; unmatched junction nucleotides: 5. The DNA of the CDR3 is TGCAGCGTTGATAGGGGGCCAGGCGAGCAGTACTTC. It specifies CSVDRGPGEQYF.

The chain couples TRBV18 to TRBJ1-1, with D unclear. Germline CDR1 is KGHSH and CDR2 is LQKENI. CDR3 size: 13 residues. V was shortened by 2 bases and J by 8 bases, with 12 bases between the two germline ends. In DNA form, the CDR3 reads TGTGCCAGCTCACCATCCGACATACCCGAAGCTTTCTTT. Translating gives CASSPSDIPEAFF.

The rearrangement links TRBV5-1 to TRBJ2-5; 8 nucleotides align to TRBD2. J lost 3 bases, V lost 0 bases, and 7 bases had no gene match. The CDR3 is made up of 16 amino acids. CDR1 and CDR2 (germline): SGHRS, YFSETQ. CDR3 residues: CASSLGAGGNKETQYF. CDR3 DNA sequence: TGCGCCAGCAGCTTGGGCGCGGGGGGCAATAAAGAGACCCAGTACTTC. Complete variable domain (other parts from reference TRBV5-1 and TRBJ2-5): KAGVTQTPRYLIKTRGQQVTLSCSPISGHRSVSWYQQTPGQGLQFLFEYFSETQRNKGNFPGRFSGRQFSNSRSEMNVSTLELGDSALYLCASSLGAGGNKETQYFGPGTRLLVL.

The chain has TRBV10-3 and TRBJ1-1, with D perhaps matching TRBD1 (5 bases). Trimming cost V 3 bases and J 0 bases, with 8 bases left between them. The CDR3 has 14 residues. Per germline, CDR1 ENHRY and CDR2 SYGVKD. CDR3 amino acids: CAISDQGLNTEAFF. The CDR3 DNA reads TGTGCCATCAGTGACCAGGGTTTGAACACTGAAGCTTTCTTT.

The chain uses TRBV18 and TRBJ1-6; 9 bases line up with TRBD1. V was pared by 4 bases and J by 6 bases, with 4 bases of the junction left unmatched. Germline loops: CDR1 KGHSH, CDR2 LQKENI. CDR3 length: 15 amino acids. The CDR3 coding sequence is TGTGCCAGCTCACTACAGGGGGCGCTTAATTCACCCCTCCACTTT. It specifies CASSLQGALNSPLHF.

This clone was observed a few times. The CDR3 here is CASSLEVGVEAFF. DNA of the CDR3: TGTGCCAGCAGCTTAGAGGTAGGGGTAGAAGCTTTCTTT. J is TRBJ1-1 and V is TRBV7-6; weak D call: TRBD1 (5 bases). CDR1 is SGHVS and CDR2 is FNYEAQ in the germline V gene. V was pared by 1 base and J by 8 bases, with 11 bases between. The CDR3 consists of 13 residues.

The rearrangement joins TRBV20-1 to TRBJ2-3, with 7 bases lining up with TRBD2. The CDR3 consists of 11 residues. Trimming at V came to 7 bases and at J to 14 bases, leaving 12 bases not matched to a gene. CDR1 and CDR2 from the germline V gene are DFQATT and SNEGSKA (reference sequence). The CDR3 DNA reads TGCAGTGATCAGCCCAGCGGGAATGGGTATTTT. Residues: CSDQPSGNGYF.

This chain uses TRBV4-1 with TRBJ2-5; tentative D call: TRBD2 (5 bases). Trimming left V 0 bases short and J 5 bases short, with 16 bases between. This CDR3 has 16 residues. CDR1 and CDR2 (germline): MGHRA, YSYEKL. The CDR3 is CASSQDPLGSRETQYF. The CDR3 DNA follows: TGCGCCAGCAGCCAAGATCCACTAGGCTCGAGGGAGACCCAGTACTTC.

The CDR3 DNA reads TGTGCCTGGAGTGTAAACAGGGATGGCACTGAAGCTTTCTTT. It is translated as CAWSVNRDGTEAFF. The V gene is TRBV30, the J gene TRBJ1-1, with a tentative D call TRBD1 (6 bases). Germline CDR1 is GTSNPN and CDR2 is SVGIG (reference sequence). Trimming took off 0 bases at V and 4 bases at J, with 12 bases between the two ends. CDR3 length equals 14 residues.

Comments on this clone: The junction and the germline gene differ at one end; a read error may be behind it. Here the CDR3 reads CASSPRPAGEQYF. The CDR3, as DNA: TGTGCTAGCAGCCCTCGGCCAGCGGGCGAGCAGTACTTC. The V gene is TRBV7-7, the J gene TRBJ2-7, with a weak D call TRBD2 (6 bases). Germline CDR1 is SSHAT and CDR2 is FNYEAQ (reference sequence). The CDR3 extends over 13 amino acids.

As to this clone: The identical CDR3 is also encoded by other nucleotide sequences in the sample. The chain recombines TRBV7-2 with TRBJ1-5; 8 bases are a match to TRBD1. The CDR3 runs 14 residues. V lost 3 bases, J lost 4 bases, and 2 bases stayed unmatched. Germline V gene lookup returns CDR1 SGHTA and CDR2 FQGNSA. DNA of the CDR3: TGTGCCAGCAGCTTCGGACAGGGTAATCAGCCCCAGCATTTT. Translation gives CASSFGQGNQPQHF.

The V gene is TRBV6-4, the J gene TRBJ2-1, with 8 bases identical to TRBD2. Per the germline V gene, CDR1 is MRHNA and CDR2 is SNTAGT. The CDR3 loop spans 15 amino acids. V was pared by 3 bases and J by 5 bases, with 6 bases of the junction left unmatched. CDR3 nucleotide sequence: TGTGCCAGCAGTGATAGTAGCGGGGAAAACAATGAGCAGTTCTTC. Its translation: CASSDSSGENNEQFF.

The chain joins TRBV29-1 to TRBJ1-1; D remains ambiguous. The germline V gene encodes CDR1 SQVTM and CDR2 ANQGSEA. The CDR3 runs 14 residues. V lost 5 bases to trimming and J lost 1 base, with 14 bases between them. DNA of the CDR3: TGCAGCGTTCCCCACCGAGAGAAGAACACTGAAGCTTTCTTT. As protein: CSVPHREKNTEAFF.